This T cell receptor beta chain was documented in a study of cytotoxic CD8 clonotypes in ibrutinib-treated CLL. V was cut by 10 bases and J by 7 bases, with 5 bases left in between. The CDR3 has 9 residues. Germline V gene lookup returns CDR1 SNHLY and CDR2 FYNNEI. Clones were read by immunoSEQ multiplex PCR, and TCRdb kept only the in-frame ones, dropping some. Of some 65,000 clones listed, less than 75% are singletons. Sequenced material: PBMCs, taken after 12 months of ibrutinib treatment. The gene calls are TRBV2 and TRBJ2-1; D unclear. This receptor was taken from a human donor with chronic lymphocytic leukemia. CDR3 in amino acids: CAITNEQFF. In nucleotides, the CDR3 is TGTGCCATCACTAATGAGCAGTTCTTC.